This is a list of T cell receptor beta chains from one sample in a study of T cells in Graves' hyperthyroidism and ophthalmopathy. Each CDR3 protein gets one entry after TCRdb re-called the multiplex PCR reads with MiXCR. In the table there are hundreds of thousands of distinct CDR3 sequences, 15% to 19% of which are singletons. The sample was blood. The receptor set was obtained from a woman between 18 and 30 years old with Graves' hyperthyroidism. Each CDR3 is given with its conserved first and last residue. The D gene is left open where the match is weak. Where a row states a size, it is once, few, many or the class of an expanded clone; other rows omit it.

abundance	v_gene	d_gene	j_gene	CDR3aa	CDR3nt
many	TRBV20-1	TRBD1	TRBJ2-3	CSARVGGYGTDTQYF	TGCAGTGCTAGAGTAGGGGGCTATGGCACAGATACGCAGTATTTT
-	TRBV20-1	TRBD1	TRBJ2-7	CSAEGTGDSIYEQYF	TGCAGTGCGGAAGGGACAGGGGACAGCATCTACGAGCAGTACTTC
many	TRBV20-1	-	TRBJ1-5	CSASRVGHGQPQHF	TGCAGTGCGAGCAGGGTGGGCCATGGTCAGCCCCAGCATTTT
many	TRBV7-2	TRBD2	TRBJ2-3	CASSQGTMVDTQYF	TGTGCCAGCAGCCAAGGGACTATGGTAGATACGCAGTATTTT
many	TRBV7-3	TRBD1	TRBJ2-4	CASSSGQGANIQYF	TGTGCCAGCAGCTCGGGACAGGGGGCGAACATTCAGTACTTC
many	TRBV18	-	TRBJ1-2	CASSPQSGTANYGYTF	TGTGCCAGCTCACCACAATCAGGAACAGCTAACTATGGCTACACCTTC
many	TRBV6-5	-	TRBJ2-7	CASSYSGSTSYEQYF	TGTGCCAGCAGTTACTCTGGGTCGACCTCCTACGAGCAGTACTTC
many	TRBV9	TRBD1	TRBJ2-7	CASSSSRDSTYEQYF	TGTGCCAGCAGCTCCTCCCGGGACAGCACCTACGAGCAGTACTTC
-	TRBV20-1	-	TRBJ1-1	CSAPRPGSNTEAFF	TGCAGTGCTCCTAGACCGGGATCCAACACTGAAGCTTTCTTT
many	TRBV7-8	-	TRBJ1-5	CASSSDILADQPQHF	TGTGCCAGCAGCTCGGACATCCTAGCCGATCAGCCCCAGCATTTT
many	TRBV12-3/TRBV12-4	TRBD2	TRBJ2-6	CASSFTSGAGGANVLTF	TGTGCCAGCAGTTTCACTAGCGGGGCGGGGGGGGCCAACGTCCTGACTTTC
-	TRBV5-5	-	TRBJ1-2	CASSRSGLRVYGYTF	TGTGCCAGCAGCCGATCCGGGCTGCGGGTCTATGGCTACACCTTC
many	TRBV5-1	-	TRBJ1-2	CASTLGQQFYGYTF	TGCGCCAGCACCCTCGGACAGCAGTTCTATGGCTACACCTTC
-	TRBV20-1	-	TRBJ1-6	CSARDLFRESSYNSPLHF	TGCAGTGCTAGAGATTTGTTCAGGGAGTCCTCCTATAATTCACCCCTCCACTTT
many	TRBV7-3	TRBD2	TRBJ2-2	CASSLRAGGISDTGELFF	TGTGCCAGCAGCTTAAGAGCGGGGGGGATCTCGGACACCGGGGAGCTGTTTTTT
-	TRBV2	TRBD2	TRBJ2-3	CAGSYTSRGTSGHTDTQYF	TGTGCCGGCAGTTACACTTCCAGGGGGACTAGCGGGCACACAGATACGCAGTATTTT
many	TRBV11-3	-	TRBJ2-7	CASTINGDGILYEQYF	TGTGCCAGCACTATCAATGGCGACGGCATCCTTTACGAGCAGTACTTC
-	TRBV4-2	-	TRBJ1-6	CASSQAGGGSPLHF	TGTGCCAGCAGCCAAGCCGGTGGTGGTTCACCCCTCCACTTT
-	TRBV7-9	-	TRBJ1-1	CASSSPGGDTEAFF	TGTGCCAGCAGCTCCCCGGGAGGGGACACTGAAGCTTTCTTT
-	TRBV19	-	TRBJ1-1	CASSPGTGAFF	TGTGCCAGTAGCCCGGGCACTGGAGCTTTCTTT
many	TRBV30	TRBD1	TRBJ1-5	CAWSVRDRDNQPQHF	TGTGCCTGGAGTGTACGGGACAGGGACAATCAGCCCCAGCATTTT
many	TRBV27	-	TRBJ1-2	CASSLRGDYGYTF	TGTGCCAGCAGTTTAAGGGGGGACTATGGCTACACCTTC
few	TRBV10-3	-	TRBJ2-1	CAISERGLKSYNEQFF	TGTGCCATCAGTGAGAGGGGACTTAAATCTTACAATGAGCAGTTCTTC
many	TRBV30	-	TRBJ1-2	CAWSVYGGHGYTF	TGTGCCTGGAGTGTATATGGGGGCCATGGCTACACCTTC
few	TRBV10-3	TRBD1	TRBJ2-1	CAIRKPGQGVYNEQFF	TGTGCCATCAGAAAGCCGGGACAGGGGGTCTACAATGAGCAGTTCTTC
-	TRBV28	-	TRBJ1-2	CASSLSQGGGGYGYTF	TGTGCCAGCAGTCTAAGCCAGGGTGGAGGGGGCTATGGCTACACCTTC
many	TRBV25-1	TRBD1	TRBJ2-7	CASTEDRGYEQYF	TGTGCCAGCACCGAGGACAGGGGGTACGAGCAGTACTTC
many	TRBV18	TRBD1	TRBJ1-1	CASSPQTGGNVYTEAFF	TGTGCCAGCTCACCACAGACAGGGGGAAATGTATACACTGAAGCTTTCTTT
many	TRBV5-6	TRBD1	TRBJ1-5	CASSLRQGGPQHF	TGTGCCAGCAGCTTGCGACAGGGAGGGCCCCAGCATTTT
many	TRBV5-1	-	TRBJ1-6	CASSLDGNSPLHF	TGCGCCAGCAGCTTGGATGGGAATTCACCCCTCCACTTT
few	TRBV11-2	-	TRBJ1-3	CASSLVGDGNTIYF	TGTGCCAGCAGCTTAGTGGGGGATGGAAACACCATATATTTT
many	TRBV3-1	-	TRBJ2-7	CASSPYGDSTYEQYF	TGTGCCAGCAGCCCGTACGGAGACTCTACCTACGAGCAGTACTTC
many	TRBV19	-	TRBJ2-1	CASSELGAYNEQFF	TGTGCCAGTAGTGAACTAGGGGCCTACAATGAGCAGTTCTTC
few	TRBV5-4	TRBD2	TRBJ2-3	CASSRPSGGAVDTQYF	TGTGCCAGCAGCCGGCCTAGCGGGGGGGCCGTAGATACGCAGTATTTT
-	TRBV12-3/TRBV12-4	-	TRBJ2-7	CASSFAGSSYEQYF	TGTGCCAGCAGTTTTGCGGGCAGCTCCTACGAGCAGTACTTC
many	TRBV19	-	TRBJ2-1	CASSALGPFEQFF	TGTGCCAGTAGTGCCCTAGGTCCGTTTGAGCAGTTCTTC
-	TRBV19	-	TRBJ1-2	CASSIDRGDYGYTF	TGTGCCAGTAGTATAGATCGGGGCGACTATGGCTACACCTTC
few	TRBV12-5	-	TRBJ1-5	CASGLVLSNQPQHF	TGTGCTAGTGGTTTGGTACTAAGCAATCAGCCCCAGCATTTT
many	TRBV18	-	TRBJ1-2	CASSPPTRDTSAGYTF	TGTGCCAGCTCACCTCCAACCCGGGACACGTCGGCCGGCTACACCTTC
once	TRBV11-2	-	TRBJ2-7	CASRTPGRGYEQYF	TGTGCCAGCAGAACCCCGGGACGGGGCTACGAGCAGTACTTC
many	TRBV2	-	TRBJ1-5	CASSEAGRTYSNQPQHF	TGTGCCAGCAGTGAAGCTGGGAGGACCTATAGCAATCAGCCCCAGCATTTT
many	TRBV18	-	TRBJ2-7	CASSPGQTSSYEQYF	TGTGCCAGCTCACCCGGACAGACTAGCTCCTACGAGCAGTACTTC
few	TRBV7-2	-	TRBJ2-1	CASSEAGPNEQFF	TGTGCCAGCAGTGAGGCGGGCCCCAATGAGCAGTTCTTC
few	TRBV12-3/TRBV12-4	-	TRBJ2-5	CASSILGVEETQYF	TGTGCCAGCAGTATCCTGGGCGTTGAAGAGACCCAGTACTTC
-	TRBV10-3	-	TRBJ2-7	CAISGRLAGTYEQYF	TGTGCCATCAGTGGACGGCTAGCAGGAACCTACGAGCAGTACTTC